Reported below is one TCR beta chain. As yet, its antigen is unknown. This entry is derived from a study of neoadjuvant nivolumab and ipilimumab in lung cancer. CDR1 is MNHEY, CDR2 SVGAGI, per germline. The CDR3 consists of 11 residues. V lost 1 base to trimming and J lost 7 bases, with 1 base between them. Generated by immunoSEQ multiplex PCR, the TCRdb table keeps only in-frame clones and is missing some. This table holds roughly 49,000 clones, approximately 90% found once. General study findings and limits: Resected tumors had greater TCR richness and clonality than uninvolved lung. Only two of four nivolumab-treated tumors gained richness and clonality by surgery.

The gene calls are TRBV6-5 and TRBJ2-2, with D uncertain. Sequenced material: blood, taken before neoadjuvant nivolumab, alone or with ipilimumab. The TCR originated in an adult with non-small cell lung cancer. Some clones in this sample may be carry-over from other donors' samples. In nucleotides, the CDR3 is TGTGCCAGCAGTTACTTCGGGGAGCTGTTTTTT. It encodes CASSYFGELFF.